This is a list of T cell receptor beta chains from one sample in a study of cytomegalovirus exposure and HLA in healthy donors. The repertoire was sequenced with immunoSEQ multiplex PCR; TCRdb's copy has only in-frame clones and lacks some. The table has under 60,000 clones, around four fifths seen once; the top ten hold 2.5% to 3%. Sequenced sample: PBMCs. The receptors were gathered from a middle-aged man in good health and CMV-seronegative. CDR3s leave out the opening cysteine and the closing phenylalanine or tryptophan.

J	V	CDR3
TRBJ1-4	TRBV19	ASLRGKGVTNEKLF
TRBJ2-7	TRBV5-4	ASSLGAGGASDLRWQY
TRBJ1-1	TRBV2	ASSDVRGPGNTEAF
TRBJ2-3	TRBV28	ASSSRVPDTQY
TRBJ2-3	TRBV7-3	ASSLAGVVDTQY
TRBJ2-3	TRBV9	ASSVVGSSTDTQY
NA	TRBV29-1	SVGTGTYEQY
TRBJ2-2	TRBV4-1	ASSQDPAGANTGELF
TRBJ1-1	TRBV30	AWSRGSGTEAF
TRBJ2-1	TRBV11-1	ASSLRQSSYNEQF
TRBJ2-5	TRBV7-6	ASSLGTSGRETQY
TRBJ2-7	TRBV7-6	ASSLGDRGPYEQY
TRBJ2-4	TRBV13	ASSSQGVSGGLNIQY
TRBJ1-6	TRBV11-2	ASSLVDGGVSPLH
TRBJ2-3	TRBV28	ASSFQDRSTDTQY
TRBJ2-2	TRBV7-3	ASTIKSGSGELF
TRBJ2-7	TRBV4-2	ASSPTSGGIYEQY
TRBJ2-1	TRBV19	ASSGFGTGASYNEQF
TRBJ2-3	TRBV2	ASSRADTQY
TRBJ2-1	TRBV29-1	SARQGLPYNEQF
TRBJ2-5	TRBV5-1	ASSRRQGDETQY
TRBJ2-2	TRBV7-9	ASSSTGTSGGALGKLF
NA	TRBV6-5	ASSSLAGGATYEQY
TRBJ2-1	TRBV10-2	ASSRDSNEQF
TRBJ2-6	TRBV15	ATRKAGASSGANVLT
TRBJ1-2	TRBV2	ASSEKQGAPGYT
TRBJ1-5	TRBV7-3	ASSSDRVGQPQH
TRBJ2-3	TRBV5-1	ASSLDRGDTDTQY
TRBJ1-2	TRBV5-1	ASRLGTASPLDGYT
TRBJ2-1	TRBV7-9	ASSPGLAGGNEQF
TRBJ1-2	TRBV28	ASSLKGALGFGYT
TRBJ2-7	TRBV11-2	ASSLDYRYEQY
TRBJ2-7	TRBV10-2	ASIRGAGQGANYEQY
TRBJ2-3	TRBV19	ASNPGGATDTQY
TRBJ2-3	TRBV5-6	ASSLAGRQGATDTQY
TRBJ1-2	TRBV13	ASSLGQNYGYT
TRBJ1-6	TRBV14	ASSQMDRGAPLH
TRBJ2-3	TRBV30	AGRWSGGGDTQY
TRBJ2-1	TRBV2	ASSERLALAYNEQF
TRBJ1-5	TRBV28	ASSSPYFSGQGLQPQH
TRBJ2-1	TRBV11-2	ASSFGGSFAGEQF
TRBJ2-7	TRBV5-1	ASSLDQGGYEQY
TRBJ1-2	TRBV28	ASSPFGQGLSYGYT
TRBJ1-2	TRBV6-5	ASRAGDNYGYT
TRBJ2-7	TRBV6-1	ASRGRQGNEQY
TRBJ1-5	TRBV7-6	ASSLGADSNQPQH
TRBJ2-3	TRBV6-6	ASSYPRGDTDTQY
TRBJ2-5	TRBV7-9	ASTQGGGQETQY
TRBJ2-1	TRBV11-2	ASSASTSEQF
TRBJ2-7	TRBV7-3	ASSTTGTGAYEQY
TRBJ2-1	TRBV4-2	ASSQAAGVYNEQF
TRBJ1-6	TRBV10-3	AIKGDRDRVHNSPLH
TRBJ2-1	TRBV5-1	ASSLKLSYNEQF
TRBJ1-2	TRBV7-2	ASSLGSGGRVSYGYT
TRBJ2-3	TRBV7-8	ASSLPLAQGNTQY